The clone carrying this T cell receptor (beta chain) showed up just a few times. Its antigen is currently unknown. This record belongs to a study of cytomegalovirus exposure and HLA in healthy donors. Germline V gives CDR1 MNHEY, CDR2 SVGAGI. The CDR3 is made up of 15 amino acids. V was trimmed by 0 bases and J by 2 bases, leaving 11 bases between them. The primer mix had 60 Vbeta and 13 Jbeta primers. Repertoires were generated with immunoSEQ multiplex PCR, while TCRdb's copy carries only in-frame clones and drops some. The table lists almost 70,000 clones, under 80% of them singletons, with approximately 14% in the top ten. Study-level results: Through in vitro validation, three CMV-associated chains were shown to be specific for CMV antigens. As a later analysis showed, a missense DCLRE1C variant was linked to trimming of TCR beta V- and J-genes. Associated with cytomegalovirus, according to the listing, were around 160 TCR beta chains. Most CMV-associated TCR beta chains appeared HLA-restricted in a later analysis.

This TCR was sampled from a male donor in good health and CMV-seropositive. The sequenced sample was PBMCs. The chain combines TRBV6-5 with TRBJ2-7; D is ambiguous. In DNA form, the CDR3 reads TGTGCCAGCAGTTACTCGGTCAGGTTAGCCTACGAGCAGTACTTC. Translating gives CASSYSVRLAYEQYF.